This T cell receptor beta chain originates from a study of shared clonotypes between healthy human individuals. Study-wide results and caveats: Memory subsets generally showed lower estimated richness than naive subsets. Read depth was anticipated to influence clonotype sharing among donors.

Clones were sequenced by immunoSEQ multiplex PCR, and TCRdb holds only the in-frame ones, with some missing. The table shows about a million clones, with 70% to 85% occurring only once. Remarks on this clone: Antigen unknown.

Adults of Caucasian background living in Nashville, Tennessee made up all donors. Sample: memory CD4+ T cells from PBMCs. Subset in this sample: CD45RA-negative fraction. The sequence derives from a man aged 18 to 30 in good health. Some clones in this sample may be carry-over from other donors' samples.

The CDR3 DNA sequence: TGTGCCAGTAGTATACTCCCGGGACAGGGGGATCGGGAGCAGTACTTC. Encoded protein: CASSILPGQGDREQYF. This chain joins TRBV19 and TRBJ2-7, with 11 bases aligning to TRBD1. CDR1 is LNHDA, CDR2 SQIVND, per germline (reference sequence). The length of the CDR3 is 16 residues. Unmatched junction bases numbered 10, after V lost 2 bases and J lost 7 bases.